Here is one T cell receptor beta chain with its context. It lacks a known antigen. Per-base qualities were not stored, and no clone one base away is much larger. The roughly 42 donors, aged about 6 to 95 years, were systemically healthy Caucasian individuals from Russia. Approximately 9 milliliters of peripheral blood were collected from each donor into EDTA-treated Vacutainer tubes. Ficoll-Paque density-gradient centrifugation was used to isolate PBMCs, with at least 7 million per sample. Trizol reagent was used to extract total RNA from the PBMCs, yielding at least 5.5 micrograms per sample. The percentages of naive CD45RAhigh/CD27high T cells were determined by flow cytometry on a PBMC aliquot from every donor. Library prep was done by 5' RACE. The data were produced on an Illumina HiSeq 2500. The second PCR ran for about 7 to 11 cycles and used a J-beta primer mix along with a sample-barcoded 5' primer. A template-switch 5' adaptor carrying 12 random nucleotides introduced a unique molecular identifier onto each TCR beta cDNA molecule. Each sample yielded at least 2.5 million CDR3-containing paired-end reads. First-strand cDNA was synthesized from all RNA with the Mint cDNA synthesis kit, primed by a TRBC-specific oligonucleotide. Following uracil-DNA glycosylase treatment, all cDNA underwent a first 18-cycle PCR with the universal primers M1SS and BC2_uni_R. Per the source publication's procedure: Normalization of each sample was performed by random selection of 1 million high-quality reads, each carrying a distinct molecular identifier. Instead of being binned into consensus sequences, reads that shared molecular identifiers were thrown out. MiTCR, run with a Q25 quality threshold and the strictest error-elimination algorithm, handled CDR3 identification, clonotype clustering and error correction. A nonparametric unseen species model using Euler transformation provided a lower-bound estimate of total TCR beta diversity. TCRdb reprocessing: public reads trimmed at Q25 with fastp, clones called with MiXCR, in-frame beta chains kept. Entries are consolidated by CDR3 protein sequence, retaining the most common genes and DNA. TCRdb, not the original authors, processed these V and J calls. The sample table records about 600,000 distinct CDR3 sequences; around 50% of these occur just once. The ten largest account for roughly 24% of the sample.

Trimming leaves V shorter by 8 bases and J shorter by 9 bases, with the junction holding 9 bases beyond the gene matches. Including the terminal cysteine and phenylalanine, the CDR3 comprises 13 residues. Only the CDR3 region is kept as DNA, spanning 39 bases read in frame from base 1. CDR1 and CDR2 (MNHEY, SVGAGI) derive from the germline V gene. These data originate in a study of blood T cells in healthy people across ages (dated by TCRdb to the mid-2010s). Notes on the research overall: In model experiments, template switching captured roughly one uniquely barcoded TCR beta cDNA molecule for every two T cells. Using deep sequencing normalized with unique cDNA molecular identifiers, the study measured how TCR beta repertoire diversity changes with age. Donors were grouped into four age groups: young (average 16 years), middle-aged (39), aged (about 60) and long-lived (approximately 78). To avoid experimental bias, donors of different ages were spread randomly across the sequencing lanes. For two donors (one aged 18 to 29 and one aged 80 or older), the study analyzed two additional independent replicas of 1 million unique cDNA reads from the same blood draw.

Results and caveats for the whole study, not just this receptor: As age increased, observed TCR beta diversity per million T cells dropped in a roughly linear way, and a significant reduction was already evident by age about 40. Compared with the aged group, more naive CD4+ T cells, fewer expanded clones and increased TCR diversity were shown by the long-lived group, suggesting age selection. The CMV infection status of donors was not known, potentially confounding age-related changes in expanded clonotypes. The percentage of naive T cells measured by flow cytometry correlated strongly with observed TCR beta diversity. Since profiling was done on bulk unsorted PBMCs, naive and antigen-experienced compartments could not be conclusively compared. Total diversity estimates from one million sequenced T cells were considered lower bounds and underestimates.

Sequenced: blood. The chain employs TRBV6-5 and TRBJ2-1; the central 8 bases match TRBD1. The TCR originated in a man aged 80 or over in good health. The CDR3 corresponds to CASGRQGATEQFF. DNA sequence: TGTGCCAGCGGACGCCAGGGGGCGACTGAGCAGTTCTTC.